This T cell receptor (beta chain) comes out of a study of PD-1 blockade in classical Hodgkin lymphoma. Study outcomes and limitations: Healthy donors were reported to have higher baseline TCR diversity than newly diagnosed patients. The repertoire differences lack a defined cause, possibly disease activity or prior therapy.

Remarks on this clone: What it binds is unknown.

Clones were read by immunoSEQ multiplex PCR, and TCRdb kept only the in-frame ones, dropping some. The data hold about 9,500 clones, with 80% to 90% observed a single time. CDR3 size: 14 residues. Germline V lookup: CDR1 SGHRS, CDR2 YFSETQ. Trimming at V came to 3 bases and at J to 3 bases, leaving 6 bases not matched to a gene. Time point specified: newly diagnosed, previously untreated cHL patient sample. Thawed PBMCs underwent magnetic negative selection to obtain purified CD8+ T cells. Comparator PBMCs were from newly diagnosed, untreated classical Hodgkin lymphoma. Input material: CD8+ T cells from blood. This chain joins TRBV5-1 and TRBJ2-7, with 7 nucleotides matching TRBD1. This clonotype originated in a human donor with classical Hodgkin lymphoma. This chain's CDR3 is CASSWDSGLYEQYF. The CDR3, as DNA: TGCGCCAGCAGCTGGGACAGCGGTCTCTACGAGCAGTACTTC.